The 23 T cell receptor beta chains reported below all come from one sample, sequenced in a study of T cell changes during pregnancy in multiple sclerosis. Some clones are missing from TCRdb's copy, which holds only in-frame ones; the method was immunoSEQ multiplex PCR. The sample holds 70,000 to 75,000 clones, approximately 94% seen once. Source: peripheral blood, taken in the second trimester of pregnancy. These receptor sequences come from a female donor in good health, enrolled as a control in a pregnancy study.

The chain employs TRBV7-9 and TRBJ1-6, with D possibly TRBD1 on 5 matching bases. Germline V lookup: CDR1 SEHNR, CDR2 FQNEAQ (reference sequence). This CDR3 has 15 amino acids. The ends were cut back, 0 bases at V and 6 bases at J, with 9 bases in the middle. CDR3 sequence reads: CASSLARGVNSPLHF. Written as DNA, the CDR3 is TGTGCCAGCAGCTTAGCGCGGGGGGTTAATTCACCCCTCCACTTT.

The chain recombines TRBV6-6 with TRBJ2-1; no reliable D call. The V gene's germline CDR1 is MNHNY and CDR2 SVGAGI (reference sequence). Between the trimmed V and J ends, which lost 6 bases and 0 bases, there was a span of 15 bases. The CDR3 covers 16 residues. The CDR3 is CASSPRELSSYNEQFF. DNA for the CDR3: TGTGCCAGCAGCCCCCGAGAGCTGAGCTCCTACAATGAGCAGTTCTTC.

The chain carries TRBV28 and TRBJ1-4; D unclear. The CDR3 consists of 15 residues. V lost 5 bases, J lost 2 bases, and 12 bases lay in between. Germline assignment: CDR1 MDHEN and CDR2 SYDVKM. CDR3 bases: TGTGCCAGCAGTCCTCTGGGGAGCACTAATGAAAAACTGTTTTTT. This sequence encodes CASSPLGSTNEKLFF. The variable domain in full, completed from reference TRBV28 and TRBJ1-4, reads DVKVTQSSRYLVKRTGEKVFLECVQDMDHENMFWYRQDPGLGLRLIYFSYDVKMKEKGDIPEGYSVSREKKERFSLILESASTNQTSMYLCASSPLGSTNEKLFFGSGTQLSVL.

This clone was picked up one time. CDR3 bases: TGTGCCAGCAGCCAAGGGCAGGCTCTATCGCGCTACACCTTC. The encoded protein is CASSQGQALSRYTF. This chain joins TRBV14 and TRBJ1-2, with D hard to call. This CDR3 spans 14 amino acids. V was trimmed by 1 base and J by 9 bases, leaving 15 bases between them. Germline V lookup: CDR1 SGHDN, CDR2 FVKESK.

V usage is TRBV5-1 and J usage is TRBJ2-5, with a possible D match to TRBD2 (5 bases). Germline-derived CDR1 and CDR2 are SGHRS and YFSETQ. The CDR3 consists of 15 residues. The V end lost 6 bases, the J end lost 1 base, and 16 bases lay between the germline ends. The CDR3 bases are TGCGCCAGCACCCCCGGGATCAGAACCCAAGAGACCCAGTACTTC. Protein: CASTPGIRTQETQYF.

The chain uses TRBV4-3 and TRBJ1-3; TRBD1 matches 7 bases. The CDR3 contains 15 residues. Germline V gene data show CDR1 as LGHNA and CDR2 as YSLEER. V shed 0 bases and J 5 bases; nucleotides not matched to a gene: 4. The CDR3 coding sequence is TGCGCCAGCAGCCAAGATCTACAGGGGCGAAACACCATATATTTT. It codes for CASSQDLQGRNTIYF.

The chain uses TRBV7-3 and TRBJ1-1; perhaps TRBD1 as D (6 bases). Deletions cut 5 bases from V and 1 base from J, with 14 bases between. The CDR3 contains 15 residues. The germline CDR1 and CDR2 sequences are SGHTA and FQGTGA. CDR3 in amino acids: CASSPRLGANTEAFF. The CDR3 region has the DNA TGTGCCAGCAGCCCCCGCCTGGGGGCGAACACTGAAGCTTTCTTT.

The chain couples TRBV4-1 to TRBJ1-1; a weak D match, TRBD1 (6 bases). CDR1 is MGHRA, CDR2 YSYEKL, per germline. The germline V and J ends were trimmed by 0 bases and 4 bases, with 15 bases remaining between them. CDR3 length: 16 amino acids. CDR3 amino acids: CASSQDSGGGVTEAFF. The CDR3, as DNA: TGCGCCAGCAGCCAAGACTCGGGAGGGGGAGTCACTGAAGCTTTCTTT.

This rearrangement joins TRBV18 to TRBJ1-2; D gene unclear. Trimming took 4 bases from V and 6 from J, leaving 9 bases between them. The CDR3 sequence is 12 residues long. CDR1 and CDR2 (germline): KGHSH, LQKENI. CDR3 DNA: TGTGCCAGCTCACTTCGGCAGGATGGCTACACCTTC. This encodes CASSLRQDGYTF.

This chain uses TRBV28 with TRBJ2-2; possible D gene TRBD1, 6 bases. CDR1 and CDR2 (germline): MDHEN, SYDVKM. CDR3 length: 14 residues. The V end lost 5 bases, the J end lost 3 bases, and 10 bases lay between the germline ends. The DNA for the CDR3 is TGTGCCAGCAGTAAAAACAGGGACACCGGGGAGCTGTTTTTT. It encodes CASSKNRDTGELFF.

This chain connects TRBV18 to TRBJ1-1, with TRBD1 as a possible D gene (5 bases). This CDR3 has 14 residues. Looked up from germline, CDR1 is KGHSH and CDR2 is LQKENI. Trimming shortened V by 1 base and J by 1 base, and 7 bases separated the two germline ends. CDR3 coding DNA: TGTGCCAGCTCACCACAGGGGAAGAACACTGAAGCTTTCTTT. Protein product: CASSPQGKNTEAFF.

V is TRBV9 and J is TRBJ2-3, with 8 bases aligning to TRBD2. CDR1 is SGDLS, CDR2 YYNGEE, per germline. V gave up 4 bases and J gave up 0 bases; unmatched junction bases: 10. The length of the CDR3 is 17 residues. The chain's CDR3 is CASSFPRGGPSTDTQYF. For the CDR3, the DNA is TGTGCCAGCAGCTTCCCCCGGGGGGGGCCTAGCACAGATACGCAGTATTTT. Complete variable domain (other parts from reference TRBV9 and TRBJ2-3): DSGVTQTPKHLITATGQRVTLRCSPRSGDLSVYWYQQSLDQGLQFLIQYYNGEERAKGNILERFSAQQFPDLHSELNLSSLELGDSALYFCASSFPRGGPSTDTQYFGPGTRLTVL.

The chain recombines TRBV6-4 with TRBJ2-1; the D gene is possibly TRBD2 (6 bases). CDR1 MRHNA and CDR2 SNTAGT come from the germline V gene. Trimming pared 0 bases from V and 8 bases from J, leaving 17 bases between. CDR3 length equals 16 residues. Written as DNA, the CDR3 is TGTGCCAGCAGTGACTCGATTCACGGGAGACGGGATGAGCAGTTCTTC. Its translation is CASSDSIHGRRDEQFF.

The rearrangement joins TRBV7-9 to TRBJ2-7; D call uncertain. The CDR3 spans 13 residues. V was clipped by 5 bases and J by 2 bases, with 10 bases between them. The V gene's germline CDR1 is SEHNR and CDR2 FQNEAQ (reference sequence). The CDR3 DNA sequence: TGTGCCAGCAGCCCCCGCGGTACCTACGAGCAGTACTTC. This translates into CASSPRGTYEQYF.

V and J are TRBV11-3 and TRBJ2-2, with D possibly being TRBD2 (5 bases). The germline V and J ends were trimmed by 0 bases and 7 bases, with 12 bases remaining between them. Germline values: CDR1 SGHNT, CDR2 YENEEA. The CDR3 length is 15 residues. The CDR3 DNA reads as TGTGCCAGCAGCTTAGAAGGGAGCCCCGGCGGGGAGCTGTTTTTT. Its translation: CASSLEGSPGGELFF.

The J gene is TRBJ1-4, the V gene TRBV5-1; 9 bases line up with TRBD1. CDR3 length: 14 amino acids. Per the germline V gene, CDR1 is SGHRS and CDR2 is YFSETQ. J gave up 7 bases and V 0 bases, and 1 base lay outside the gene matches. The CDR3 DNA reads TGCGCCAGCAGCTTGGCGGGACAGGGTGAAAAACTGTTTTTT. This translates into CASSLAGQGEKLFF.

V gene TRBV5-1 combines with J gene TRBJ1-5, with D perhaps matching TRBD1 (5 bases). Germline V gives CDR1 SGHRS, CDR2 YFSETQ. The germline V and J ends were trimmed by 3 bases and 4 bases, with 20 bases remaining between them. The CDR3 has 17 amino acids. The CDR3 reads CASSSSDAGRSNQPQHF. The CDR3 DNA reads TGCGCCAGCAGCTCGAGTGACGCGGGGCGAAGTAATCAGCCCCAGCATTTT.

The rearrangement joins TRBV5-1 to TRBJ2-1, with D maybe TRBD1 (5 bases). Trimming cost V 4 bases and J 7 bases, with 6 bases left between them. Looked up from germline, CDR1 is SGHRS and CDR2 is YFSETQ. CDR3 length equals 11 residues. The CDR3 spells CASSQGNEQFF. DNA of the CDR3: TGCGCCAGCAGCCAGGGTAATGAGCAGTTCTTC.

This chain uses TRBV7-3 with TRBJ2-3, with D tentatively TRBD1 (6 bases). The V gene lost 2 bases and the J gene lost 1 base, with 16 bases spanning the gap. From germline, CDR1 is SGHTA and CDR2 FQGTGA. The CDR3 is 17 amino acids. In DNA form, the CDR3 reads TGTGCCAGCAGCTTAGGACCCACAGGGACCGGCACAGATACGCAGTATTTT. Its protein product is CASSLGPTGTGTDTQYF.

The chain employs TRBV7-9 and TRBJ1-3, with a tentative D call TRBD1 (6 bases). This CDR3 region has 15 residues. The germline V gene encodes CDR1 SEHNR and CDR2 FQNEAQ (reference sequence). V was clipped by 5 bases and J by 0 bases, with 11 bases between them. CDR3 in DNA: TGTGCCAGCAGCACACCAGGGGTCTCTGGAAACACCATATATTTT. It is translated as CASSTPGVSGNTIYF.

This sequence joins TRBV11-3 and TRBJ2-4; TRBD2 might be the D (5 bases). Trimming took 4 bases from V and 8 from J, leaving 15 bases between them. CDR1 and CDR2 (germline): SGHNT, YENEEA. The CDR3 has 14 amino acids. CDR3: CASSSEGIKDIQYF. DNA of the CDR3: TGTGCCAGCAGCTCCGAGGGTATCAAGGACATTCAGTACTTC. Together with reference TRBV11-3 and TRBJ2-4, the CDR3 gives the full variable domain: EAGVVQSPRYKIIEKKQPVAFWCNPISGHNTLYWYLQNLGQGPELLIRYENEEAVDDSQLPKDRFSAERLKGVDSTLKIQPAELGDSAVYLCASSSEGIKDIQYFGAGTRLSVL.

In the case of this clone: An end of the junction differs from the germline gene, which may be a read error. The CDR3, as DNA: TGTGCTAGCAGTCCTACCCCGGGAGACCAAGAGACCCAGTACTTC. Translation gives CASSPTPGDQETQYF. The V gene is TRBV7-7, the J gene TRBJ2-5, with D maybe TRBD2 (6 bases). The CDR3 is 15 amino acids. In germline, CDR1 is SSHAT, CDR2 FNYEAQ (reference sequence).

CDR3 in DNA: TGTGCCAGCTCACCACTTGGGGGACAGCGGAACACCGGGGAGCTGTTTTTT. Its translation is CASSPLGGQRNTGELFF. The V call is TRBV18, the J call TRBJ2-2; 7 nucleotides agree with TRBD1. CDR1 and CDR2 from the germline V gene are KGHSH and LQKENI. CDR3 size: 17 residues. With V trimmed by 1 base and J by 1 base, 6 bases remained unmatched.